The clone carrying this T cell receptor (beta chain) was observed a single time. This entry is derived from a study of blood T cell repertoires in COVID-19. The wider study: Both acute and convalescent COVID-19 samples were obtained from the United States, Italy and Spain.

Per the study methods: Amplifying reference gene primers gave estimates of nucleated cell counts. Profiled with immunoSEQ multiplex PCR; TCRdb holds only in-frame clones, not every one. Clonal size and the V and J genes are those of that table, whereas D and trimming came from the DNA. The data show under 60,000 clones, 90% seen once. The CDR3 length is 15 residues. The V segment lost 4 bases and the J segment 4 bases; nucleotides outside the gene matches: 4. Germline V CDR1 and CDR2: SGHTS, YDEGEE. What was sequenced was peripheral blood. The chain has TRBV5-8 and TRBJ2-1; 11 nucleotides match TRBD2. This clonotype originated in a human donor in a cohort sampled during active COVID-19. CDR3 in DNA: TGTGCCAGCAGCCCCGGGACTAGCGGATACAATGAGCAGTTCTTC. This translates into CASSPGTSGYNEQFF.